Following are 27 T cell receptor beta chains from one sample sequenced in a study of control samples from healthy donors and cancer patients. Clones were read by immunoSEQ multiplex PCR, and TCRdb kept only the in-frame ones, dropping some. The sample yields more than 85,000 clones, about 90% seen once. The sample was blood. The receptor set was obtained from a woman aged 18-35 years in good health.

J is TRBJ2-3 and V is TRBV3-1 (or the pseudogene TRBV3-2); the D call may be TRBD1 or TRBD2 (5 bases each). This CDR3 has 14 residues. Germline CDR1 reads LGHDT; CDR2 reads YNNKEL (reference sequence). Trimming took 3 bases from V and 5 from J, leaving 12 bases between them. The CDR3 sequence is CASSHPPGRDTQYF. DNA of the CDR3: TGTGCCAGCAGCCACCCCCCGGGGCGAGATACGCAGTATTTT.

This clone was observed a single time. The chain recombines TRBV7-8 with TRBJ2-1, with 10 bases fitting TRBD1. Germline V gene sequence: CDR1 SGHVS, CDR2 FQNEAQ. CDR3 size: 17 residues. Trimming cost V 2 bases and J 5 bases; bases outside gene matches: 9. The CDR3 DNA reads as TGTGCCAGCAGCTTATATTCCGGGACAGGGGTAAACAATGAGCAGTTCTTC. This encodes CASSLYSGTGVNNEQFF.

This clone was counted a single time. V usage is TRBV30 and J usage is TRBJ2-5; no clear D gene. The CDR3 totals 11 residues. Trimming removed 2 bases from V and 5 bases from J, with 6 bases in between. Germline CDR1 GTSNPN, CDR2 SVGIG (reference sequence). This CDR3 reads CAWSRQETQYF. As DNA, the CDR3 is TGTGCCTGGAGTCGTCAGGAGACCCAGTACTTC.

The chain is built from TRBV19 and TRBJ2-3; a possible D gene is TRBD1 (8 bases). The ends were cut back, 7 bases at V and 6 bases at J, with 20 bases in the middle. CDR1 is LNHDA, CDR2 SQIVND, per germline (reference sequence). This CDR3 has 15 amino acids. CDR3 DNA: TGTGCCAGTAAAAGACAGGGGACTACCCGGGATACGCAGTATTTT. Residues: CASKRQGTTRDTQYF. Full variable domain (rest looked up from reference TRBV19 and TRBJ2-3): DGGITQSPKYLFRKEGQNVTLSCEQNLNHDAMYWYRQDPGQGLRLIYYSQIVNDFQKGDIAEGYSVSREKKESFPLTVTSAQKNPTAFYLCASKRQGTTRDTQYFGPGTRLTVL.

This sequence joins TRBV6-2 or TRBV6-3 and TRBJ2-3, with 11 bases fitting TRBD2. The V and J ends lost 2 bases and 3 bases, in that order; junction bases with no gene match: 10. The germline gives CDR1 MNHEY, CDR2 SVGEGT. The CDR3 is made up of 18 amino acids. In DNA, the CDR3 is TGTGCCAGCAGTTACCTGCTAGCGGGAGGTCTCATTACAGATACGCAGTATTTT. Its translation is CASSYLLAGGLITDTQYF.

The gene calls are TRBV13 and TRBJ2-1; no clear D gene. Looked up from germline, CDR1 is PRHDT and CDR2 is FYEKMQ (reference sequence). V lost 7 bases, J lost 0 bases, and 7 bases lay in between. The CDR3 is 13 residues long. The CDR3 region has the DNA TGTGCCAGCACCGCCTTCTCCTACAATGAGCAGTTCTTC. Protein: CASTAFSYNEQFF.

The rearrangement links TRBV12-5 to TRBJ1-1; TRBD1 matches 8 bases. The ends lost 1 base at V and 1 base at J; junction bases unmatched: 2. Germline CDR1 and CDR2: LGHNT and FRNRAP. The CDR3 totals 15 residues. This CDR3 reads CASGLAGTGNTEAFF. The CDR3 bases are TGTGCTAGTGGTTTGGCAGGGACAGGGAACACTGAAGCTTTCTTT.

The J gene is TRBJ2-5, the V gene TRBV11-3; D not resolved. Per the germline V gene, CDR1 is SGHNT and CDR2 is YENEEA. Trimming pared 2 bases from V and 5 bases from J, leaving 15 bases between. CDR3 length: 15 residues. The CDR3 DNA reads TGTGCCAGCAGCTTAAATTTAGTGTTTCGGGAGACCCAGTACTTC. This translates into CASSLNLVFRETQYF. Using reference TRBV11-3 and TRBJ2-5 for the parts outside the CDR3, the full variable domain is EAGVVQSPRYKIIEKKQPVAFWCNPISGHNTLYWYLQNLGQGPELLIRYENEEAVDDSQLPKDRFSAERLKGVDSTLKIQPAELGDSAVYLCASSLNLVFRETQYFGPGTRLLVL.

The rearrangement links TRBV24-1 to TRBJ2-2; D gene ambiguous. V was pared by 4 bases and J by 5 bases, with 4 bases between. Germline CDR1 KGHDR, CDR2 SFDVKD. CDR3 size: 12 residues. The CDR3 coding sequence is TGTGCCACCAGTGAGAATACCGGGGAGCTGTTTTTT. It specifies CATSENTGELFF.

The chain recombines TRBV6-6 with TRBJ2-5, with 9 positions matching TRBD1. The CDR3 consists of 14 residues. Trimming removed 6 bases from V and 0 bases from J; junction bases left unmatched: 2. Germline-derived CDR1 and CDR2 are MNHNY and SVGAGI (reference sequence). CDR3 protein: CASRGTGYQETQYF. CDR3 DNA sequence: TGTGCCAGCAGGGGGACAGGGTACCAAGAGACCCAGTACTTC.

This sequence joins TRBV6-4 and TRBJ2-2; TRBD2 agrees at 8 bases. Germline CDR1 is MRHNA and CDR2 is SNTAGT. This CDR3 region has 15 residues. J was trimmed by 4 bases and V by 6 bases; bases with no gene match: 7. CDR3 sequence reads: CASSAQAGATGELFF. CDR3 DNA sequence: TGTGCCAGCAGCGCACAAGCGGGAGCCACCGGGGAGCTGTTTTTT.

The CDR3 sequence: CANRRDSKNIQYF. The CDR3 nucleotides read TGCGCCAACCGGAGGGACAGCAAAAACATTCAGTACTTC. The V gene is TRBV10-1, the J gene TRBJ2-4; D might be TRBD1 (7 bases). The CDR3 covers 13 residues. Looked up from germline, CDR1 is WNHNN and CDR2 is SYGVQD (reference sequence). V was cut by 10 bases and J by 3 bases, with 13 bases left in between.

The V call is TRBV28, the J call TRBJ1-1; D is possibly TRBD1 (5 bases). Per germline, CDR1 MDHEN and CDR2 SYDVKM. The CDR3 sequence is 14 residues long. V lost 2 bases and J lost 4, with 11 bases in between. The CDR3, as DNA: TGTGCCAGCAGTTTACCAGACAGATTCACTGAAGCTTTCTTT. Protein product: CASSLPDRFTEAFF.

This chain uses TRBV30 with TRBJ1-1; weak D call: TRBD1 (5 bases). The CDR3 contains 11 residues. The germline V gene encodes CDR1 GTSNPN and CDR2 SVGIG (reference sequence). V was clipped by 7 bases and J by 1 base, with 7 bases between them. The CDR3 DNA reads TGTGCCTTCGACAGGAACACTGAAGCTTTCTTT. Encoded protein: CAFDRNTEAFF.

Of note for this clone: This sample also contains other DNA sequences that code for the same CDR3. The rearrangement links TRBV10-3 to TRBJ1-5, with D perhaps matching TRBD1 (5 bases). Germline V gives CDR1 ENHRY, CDR2 SYGVKD. The CDR3 consists of 16 residues. The V end was cut by 0 bases, the J end by 6 bases, with 15 bases between. The CDR3 loop is CAISESVTVGGQPQHF. CDR3 nucleotide sequence: TGTGCCATCAGTGAGTCTGTGACAGTTGGGGGTCAGCCCCAGCATTTT.

The chain is built from TRBV9 and TRBJ1-4; D call uncertain. The germline V gene encodes CDR1 SGDLS and CDR2 YYNGEE. The CDR3 covers 14 residues. V lost 4 bases and J 5 bases, leaving 12 bases between the germline ends. This chain's CDR3 is CASSMGQPNEKLFF. The CDR3 DNA follows: TGTGCCAGCAGCATGGGTCAACCCAATGAAAAACTGTTTTTT.

The chain couples TRBV2 to TRBJ1-2, with TRBD1 matching over 7 bases. Germline lookup yields CDR1 SNHLY and CDR2 FYNNEI. The CDR3 is 13 amino acids. The V gene end was trimmed by 0 bases and the J gene end by 6 bases; junction bases not matched to a gene: 1. The chain's CDR3 is CASSEARGHGYTF. For the CDR3, the DNA is TGTGCCAGCAGTGAAGCGAGGGGGCATGGCTACACCTTC.

This rearrangement joins TRBV6-5 to TRBJ1-1, with 8 nucleotides matching TRBD1. Germline CDR1 reads MNHEY; CDR2 reads SVGAGI. V gave up 7 bases and J gave up 0 bases; unmatched junction bases: 4. The CDR3 length is 14 residues. DNA for the CDR3: TGTGCCAGCACCAAGACAGGGGTGAACACTGAAGCTTTCTTT. It translates to CASTKTGVNTEAFF.

This chain links TRBV5-1 with TRBJ2-5; D not resolved. There are 13 residues in the CDR3. V lost 2 bases, J lost 0 bases, and 5 bases lay in between. The germline gives CDR1 SGHRS, CDR2 YFSETQ. Here the CDR3 DNA reads TGCGCCAGCAGCTTACAGTACCAAGAGACCCAGTACTTC. This gives the protein CASSLQYQETQYF.

The chain couples TRBV27 to TRBJ2-5, with D uncertain. This CDR3 spans 16 amino acids. Germline CDR1 MNHEY, CDR2 SMNVEV (reference sequence). V shed 5 bases and J shed 4 bases, with 20 bases lying between them. The CDR3 DNA reads TGTGCCAGCAGTAGCATTCCTCCGGGCAGTGGAGAGACCCAGTACTTC. Residues: CASSSIPPGSGETQYF.

This clone was recorded only once. The chain joins TRBV6-5 to TRBJ2-2; no definite D call. Per germline, CDR1 MNHEY and CDR2 SVGAGI. The CDR3 extends over 11 amino acids. Trimming removed 7 bases at V and 8 bases at J, with 8 bases between. The CDR3 coding sequence is TGTGCCAGCATATGGTCGGGGGAGCTGTTTTTT. Its translation: CASIWSGELFF.

The chain's CDR3 is CASSLRTSRIGELFF. As DNA, the CDR3 is TGTGCCAGCAGCTTACGGACTAGCAGGATCGGGGAGCTGTTTTTT. This sequence joins TRBV7-2 and TRBJ2-2; 8 nucleotides line up with TRBD2. Germline trimming cut 2 bases from V and 7 bases from J; bases unmatched to any gene: 6. The germline gives CDR1 SGHTA, CDR2 FQGNSA. The CDR3 loop spans 15 amino acids.

A single count supports this clone. The CDR3: CASRKDRDSPLHF. In DNA form, the CDR3 reads TGTGCCAGCAGAAAAGACAGGGATTCACCCCTCCACTTT. The J gene is TRBJ1-6, the V gene TRBV7-9, with TRBD1 identical over 7 bases. In germline, CDR1 is SEHNR, CDR2 FQNEAQ (reference sequence). The CDR3 contains 13 residues. Unmatched junction bases numbered 4, after V lost 6 bases and J lost 8 bases. The variable domain in full, completed from reference TRBV7-9 and TRBJ1-6, reads DTGVSQNPRHKITKRGQNVTFRCDPISEHNRLYWYRQTLGQGPEFLTYFQNEAQLEKSRLLSDRFSAERPKGSFSTLEIQRTEQGDSAMYLCASRKDRDSPLHFGNGTRLTVT.

The chain uses TRBV9 and TRBJ1-5, with D possibly being TRBD1 (6 bases). Germline lookup yields CDR1 SGDLS and CDR2 YYNGEE. The CDR3 runs to 15 residues. The ends were cut back, 0 bases at V and 2 bases at J, with 9 bases in the middle. DNA of the CDR3: TGTGCCAGCAGCGTAGCAGGGGTGGGCAATCAGCCCCAGCATTTT. Translation gives CASSVAGVGNQPQHF.

This clone was found once. This rearrangement joins TRBV5-4 to TRBJ2-3, with 12 bases identical to TRBD2. This CDR3 is built from 19 residues. Germline-derived CDR1 and CDR2 are SGHNT and YYREEE (reference sequence). The V gene end was trimmed by 4 bases and the J gene end by 4 bases; junction bases not matched to a gene: 16. CDR3 protein: CASSLLGLAGPYESDTQYF. CDR3 nucleotides: TGTGCCAGCAGCCTACTGGGACTAGCGGGCCCCTATGAATCAGATACGCAGTATTTT.

The chain carries TRBV19 and TRBJ1-5; D unclear. The germline V gene encodes CDR1 LNHDA and CDR2 SQIVND (reference sequence). The CDR3 contains 16 residues. V shed 5 bases and J shed 1 base, with 15 bases lying between them. The CDR3: CASSLRNGQSNQPQHF. The CDR3 nucleotides read TGTGCCAGTAGTCTGAGAAACGGTCAGAGCAATCAGCCCCAGCATTTT.

J is TRBJ1-1 and V is TRBV27; D perhaps matches TRBD1 (6 bases). Germline V gene lookup returns CDR1 MNHEY and CDR2 SMNVEV (reference sequence). With 10 bases removed from V and 2 bases from J, the gap between germline ends came to 14 bases. This CDR3 spans 13 amino acids. The CDR3 region is CATRAGHNTEAFF. The CDR3, as DNA: TGTGCCACCCGAGCGGGACATAACACTGAAGCTTTCTTT.